These 22 T cell receptor beta chains share one sample of origin, sequenced in a study of cytomegalovirus exposure and HLA in healthy donors (dated by TCRdb to 2016 to 2017). Library preparation was by the immunoSEQ multiplex PCR assay. The source is immuneACCESS, and TCRdb retained only in-frame sequences with V and J called. Part of the clones is not carried over; for the studies checked, unresolved V genes explain less than half of this, and the remainder is unexplained. This sample holds more than 300,000 clones; roughly 85% were observed only once. The ten largest clones add up to around 0.84% of the sample. The specimen sequenced was PBMCs. These TCRs come from a woman under 30 in good health and CMV-seronegative.

The sample holds one count of this clone. The chain recombines TRBV18 with TRBJ2-7; a weak D match, TRBD1 (5 bases). Germline V CDR1 and CDR2: KGHSH, LQKENI. V lost 3 bases and J 0 bases, leaving 9 bases between the germline ends. There are 14 residues in the CDR3. CDR3 protein: CASSPTDNSYEQYF. CDR3 DNA sequence: TGTGCCAGCTCACCGACGGACAACTCCTACGAGCAGTACTTC.

This clone has only a few counts. The chain links TRBV7-7 to TRBJ2-1, with a possible D match to TRBD2 (5 bases). V was pared by 5 bases and J by 0 bases, with 11 bases between. Germline values: CDR1 SSHAT, CDR2 FNYEAQ (reference sequence). CDR3 length equals 15 residues. The CDR3: CASSRSGSSYNEQFF. The CDR3 DNA sequence: TGTGCCAGCAGCCGGAGCGGAAGCTCCTACAATGAGCAGTTCTTC.

The rearrangement joins TRBV5-1 to TRBJ2-1; a possible D gene is TRBD1 (5 bases). The CDR3 covers 15 residues. V lost 4 bases and J lost 7, with 18 bases in between. The germline V gene has CDR1 SGHRS and CDR2 YFSETQ. As DNA, the CDR3 is TGCGCCAGCAGCCCAAAAGTGGTGGGGCTGAATGAGCAGTTCTTC. It specifies CASSPKVVGLNEQFF.

V gene TRBV2 combines with J gene TRBJ2-7, with 10 bases identical to TRBD1. The trim removed 3 bases at V and 2 bases at J, leaving 4 bases unmatched. Per the germline V gene, CDR1 is SNHLY and CDR2 is FYNNEI. There are 15 residues in the CDR3. The CDR3: CASSDDRGPAYEQYF. The CDR3 DNA reads as TGTGCCAGCAGTGATGACAGGGGGCCGGCCTACGAGCAGTACTTC.

This clone was recorded a few times. The rearrangement joins TRBV28 to TRBJ2-3; possibly TRBD2 for D (5 bases). This CDR3 region has 15 residues. From germline, CDR1 is MDHEN and CDR2 SYDVKM. The V end lost 5 bases, the J end lost 5 bases, and 17 bases lay between the germline ends. CDR3 nucleotides: TGTGCCAGCAGTAACCGGGGTCCGCTCGGAGATACGCAGTATTTT. It encodes CASSNRGPLGDTQYF.

V usage is TRBV27 and J usage is TRBJ2-5, with D uncertain. The CDR3 spans 16 residues. Germline V gives CDR1 MNHEY, CDR2 SMNVEV (reference sequence). V lost 0 bases and J lost 0, with 11 bases in between. The CDR3 DNA sequence: TGTGCCAGCAGTTTATCGGGTAGCTGGTACCAAGAGACCCAGTACTTC. Amino acid sequence: CASSLSGSWYQETQYF.

This clone has a single count. The genes are TRBV10-3 and TRBJ1-1; D possibly corresponds to TRBD1 (5 bases). CDR1 and CDR2 from the germline V gene are ENHRY and SYGVKD. V lost 6 bases, J lost 5 bases, and 13 bases lay in between. This CDR3 comprises 13 residues. Here the CDR3 DNA reads TGTGCCATCAGCCGAGGACAATTAACTGAAGCTTTCTTT. It codes for CAISRGQLTEAFF.

CDR3 DNA sequence: TGTGCCAGTTATTCTCCGGCTGAAGCTTTCTTT. This gives the protein CASYSPAEAFF. The V and J genes are TRBV6-5 and TRBJ1-1; D is ambiguous. This CDR3 comprises 11 residues. The ends were cut back, 9 bases at V and 6 bases at J, with 11 bases in the middle. The germline gives CDR1 MNHEY, CDR2 SVGAGI.

The J gene is TRBJ1-2, the V gene TRBV4-1, with D possibly TRBD1 on 6 matching bases. Germline V gene sequence: CDR1 MGHRA, CDR2 YSYEKL. V lost 0 bases and J lost 0, with 11 bases in between. The CDR3 has 16 residues. CDR3 coding DNA: TGCGCCAGCAGCCAAGATCCAGGGGCTTCTAACTATGGCTACACCTTC. Its translation is CASSQDPGASNYGYTF.

This clone has just a few counts. V usage is TRBV4-2 and J usage is TRBJ2-1; 7 nucleotides match TRBD1. CDR3 length: 15 residues. J gave up 2 bases and V 0 bases, and 1 base lay outside the gene matches. The germline gives CDR1 LGHNA, CDR2 YNFKEQ. CDR3 coding DNA: TGTGCCAGCAGCCAAGACGGGACAGCCTACAATGAGCAGTTCTTC. It codes for CASSQDGTAYNEQFF.

The rearrangement uses TRBV6-5 and TRBJ1-2; 8 nucleotides agree with TRBD1. This CDR3 is 16 amino acids long. The germline V gene has CDR1 MNHEY and CDR2 SVGAGI. The trim removed 3 bases at V and 2 bases at J, leaving 8 bases unmatched. The CDR3 is CASSYLSTGVNYGYTF. The CDR3 nucleotides are TGTGCCAGCAGTTATCTTTCGACAGGGGTAAACTATGGCTACACCTTC.

The genes are TRBV6-5 and TRBJ2-7; unclear D gene. The ends were cut back, 6 bases at V and 3 bases at J, with 15 bases in the middle. The CDR3 extends over 14 amino acids. The germline V gene has CDR1 MNHEY and CDR2 SVGAGI. The DNA of the CDR3 is TGTGCCAGCAGCAACTTCCAGGAAGGCTACGAGCAGTACTTC. It is translated as CASSNFQEGYEQYF.

The chain employs TRBV28 and TRBJ2-1; 10 positions match TRBD2. The CDR3 contains 15 residues. CDR1 is MDHEN and CDR2 is SYDVKM in the germline V gene. V trimming: 6 bases; J trimming: 9 bases; junction bases outside the gene matches: 11. The CDR3 sequence: CASRVALAGVSEQFF. In DNA form, the CDR3 reads TGTGCCAGCAGAGTGGCGCTAGCGGGAGTGAGTGAGCAGTTCTTC.

This clone was recorded a few times. The chain carries TRBV29-1 and TRBJ2-7, with D possibly TRBD1 on 5 matching bases. CDR1 is SQVTM, CDR2 ANQGSEA, per germline. The length of the CDR3 is 14 residues. V was shortened by 6 bases and J by 3 bases, with 18 bases between the two germline ends. Here the CDR3 reads CSVGRAEPYYEQYF. CDR3 in DNA: TGCAGCGTCGGCAGGGCAGAACCTTACTACGAGCAGTACTTC.

The chain recombines TRBV7-2 with TRBJ2-7; TRBD2 aligns across 8 bases. CDR1 SGHTA and CDR2 FQGNSA come from the germline V gene. Germline trimming cut 3 bases from V and 2 bases from J; bases unmatched to any gene: 6. The length of the CDR3 is 15 residues. CDR3 sequence (DNA): TGTGCCAGCAGCTTCCTTTCGGGGGGGACCTACGAGCAGTACTTC. It encodes CASSFLSGGTYEQYF.

The V and J genes are TRBV9 and TRBJ2-1, with D tentatively TRBD2 (6 bases). Germline lookup yields CDR1 SGDLS and CDR2 YYNGEE. The V gene lost 0 bases and the J gene lost 1 base, with 11 bases spanning the gap. The CDR3 has 16 residues. As DNA, the CDR3 is TGTGCCAGCAGCGTAGATTCGCGGGGATCCTACAATGAGCAGTTCTTC. It codes for CASSVDSRGSYNEQFF.

This chain links TRBV5-4 with TRBJ2-2, with TRBD1 identical over 10 bases. The CDR3 sequence is 14 residues long. Germline V gene lookup returns CDR1 SGHNT and CDR2 YYREEE (reference sequence). The ends lost 4 bases at V and 7 bases at J; junction bases unmatched: 4. The CDR3 DNA follows: TGTGCCAGCAGCCTGGACAGGGGGTACGGGGAGCTGTTTTTT. Amino acids: CASSLDRGYGELFF.

There are a few counts of this clone. CDR3 sequence: CASGRSYEQYF. CDR3 DNA sequence: TGTGCTAGTGGCCGCAGCTACGAGCAGTACTTC. The chain combines TRBV12-5 with TRBJ2-7, with D unclear. V lost 6 bases and J 3 bases, leaving 6 bases between the germline ends. The CDR3 sequence is 11 residues long. Germline V lookup: CDR1 LGHNT, CDR2 FRNRAP.

The chain links TRBV11-2 to TRBJ2-7; D unresolved. The CDR3 loop spans 13 amino acids. CDR1 is SGHAT, CDR2 FQNNGV, per germline. The V gene lost 5 bases and the J gene lost 5 bases, with 13 bases spanning the gap. DNA for the CDR3: TGTGCCAGCAGCCTAGTACCGAGTCACGAGCAGTACTTC. It is translated as CASSLVPSHEQYF.

The chain recombines TRBV5-4 with TRBJ2-3; 8 bases are shared with TRBD1. Unmatched junction bases numbered 3, after V lost 3 bases and J lost 0 bases. CDR1 SGHNT and CDR2 YYREEE come from the germline V gene (reference sequence). The CDR3 extends over 15 amino acids. In DNA form, the CDR3 reads TGTGCCAGCAGCTCTACAGGGGGGAGCACAGATACGCAGTATTTT. Translation: CASSSTGGSTDTQYF.

The rearrangement joins TRBV6-5 to TRBJ2-7, with 8 positions matching TRBD2. V dropped 6 bases and J dropped 2; count of bases not matched to a gene: 6. Looked up from germline, CDR1 is MNHEY and CDR2 is SVGAGI. The CDR3 has 14 residues. The CDR3 loop is CASRSGTRTYEQYF. The CDR3 DNA is TGTGCCAGCAGGTCCGGGACTAGGACCTACGAGCAGTACTTC.

The chain is built from TRBV5-1 and TRBJ1-4; no firm D call. The length of the CDR3 is 11 residues. Trimming shortened V by 2 bases and J by 7 bases, and 3 bases separated the two germline ends. Looked up from germline, CDR1 is SGHRS and CDR2 is YFSETQ. This CDR3 reads CASSFGEKLFF. CDR3 in DNA: TGCGCCAGCAGCTTCGGTGAAAAACTGTTTTTT.